Listed below are T cell receptor beta chains from one sample, sequenced in a study of identical twins. TCRdb ran MiXCR on the 5' RACE reads and lists one entry per CDR3 protein. The data contain more than 200,000 distinct CDR3 sequences, less than 9.5% of them singletons. Material for sequencing was memory (CD45RO+) T cells sorted from blood. The receptors here all came from a woman between 18 and 30 years old in good health. CDR3s include the opening cysteine and the closing phenylalanine or tryptophan. D genes are given only for firm matches. Clone size is shown for a subset of rows, as once, few, many or a class of expanded clone.

j_gene,d_gene,v_gene,abundance,CDR3aa,CDR3nt
TRBJ2-3,TRBD1,TRBV12-3/TRBV12-4,many,CASSPNRGADTQYF,TGTGCCAGCAGCCCAAACAGGGGCGCAGATACGCAGTATTTT
TRBJ1-6,-,TRBV12-3/TRBV12-4,-,CASKPDSSYNSPLHF,TGTGCCAGCAAACCCGACAGCTCCTATAATTCACCCCTCCACTTT
TRBJ2-1,TRBD2,TRBV5-6,few,CASSLYSGGTYNEQFF,TGTGCCAGCAGCTTGTATAGCGGGGGCACCTACAATGAGCAGTTCTTC
TRBJ2-1,TRBD2,TRBV5-6,-,CASSLFGSGSGLDEQFF,TGTGCCAGCAGCTTGTTTGGTAGCGGGAGCGGATTGGATGAGCAGTTCTTC
TRBJ1-5,-,TRBV30,-,CAWSVMRNQPQHF,TGTGCCTGGAGTGTAATGAGAAATCAGCCCCAGCATTTT
TRBJ2-4,-,TRBV12-3/TRBV12-4,many,CASSFMADNIQYF,TGTGCCAGCAGTTTCATGGCAGATAACATTCAGTACTTC
TRBJ1-1,-,TRBV29-1,-,CSVNGQEAFF,TGCAGCGTTAATGGACAGGAAGCTTTCTTT
TRBJ2-7,-,TRBV2,many,CASSVHGGSYEQYF,TGTGCCAGCAGTGTTCACGGTGGGTCCTACGAGCAGTACTTC
TRBJ2-7,-,TRBV27,few,CASSLVGQGPSYEQYF,TGTGCCAGCAGTTTGGTTGGGCAGGGGCCCTCCTACGAGCAGTACTTC
TRBJ2-3,TRBD2,TRBV19,few,CASSPLAGSGTDTQYF,TGTGCCAGTAGTCCGCTAGCGGGGTCTGGCACAGATACGCAGTATTTT
TRBJ2-6,-,TRBV4-3,few,CASTATEGSGANVLTF,TGCGCCAGCACCGCAACCGAAGGGTCTGGGGCCAACGTCCTGACTTTC
TRBJ2-7,-,TRBV20-1,-,CSAGAREQYF,TGCAGTGCGGGGGCTCGCGAGCAGTACTTC
TRBJ2-3,TRBD2,TRBV12-3/TRBV12-4,-,CASFELAGGFADTQYF,TGTGCCAGCTTCGAACTAGCGGGAGGATTCGCAGATACGCAGTATTTT
TRBJ2-5,-,TRBV27,-,CASSPRPNQETQYF,TGTGCCAGCAGTCCGAGACCGAACCAAGAGACCCAGTACTTC
TRBJ2-1,-,TRBV29-1,many,CSVASVASFF,TGCAGCGTCGCTTCAGTAGCGTCGTTCTTC
TRBJ2-5,-,TRBV6-5,once,CASRRDRETQYF,TGTGCCAGCAGACGAGACCGAGAGACCCAGTACTTC
TRBJ2-7,-,TRBV20-1,few,CSASARNYEQYF,TGCAGTGCTAGTGCCCGTAACTACGAGCAGTACTTC
TRBJ1-6,TRBD1,TRBV20-1,many,CSARGGQYNSPLHF,TGCAGTGCTAGAGGGGGACAGTATAATTCACCCCTCCACTTT
TRBJ2-7,-,TRBV5-1,few,CASSLAGRYSYEQYF,TGCGCCAGCAGCTTGGCAGGGCGCTATTCCTACGAGCAGTACTTC
TRBJ2-5,-,TRBV7-2,-,CASSLVAFSGETQYF,TGTGCCAGCAGCTTAGTAGCTTTCTCGGGAGAGACCCAGTACTTC
TRBJ2-5,-,TRBV7-9,many,CASSLALETQYF,TGTGCCAGCAGCTTAGCTTTGGAGACCCAGTACTTC
TRBJ2-2,-,TRBV5-1,-,CASSLTWTTNRSGELFF,TGCGCCAGCAGCTTAACGTGGACTACCAACAGGAGCGGGGAGCTGTTTTTT
TRBJ2-3,-,TRBV7-2,-,CASSLAGQNAQYF,TGTGCCAGCAGCTTAGCGGGCCAGAACGCGCAGTATTTT
TRBJ2-3,-,TRBV2,few,CASSEGGVTQYF,TGTGCCAGCAGTGAAGGAGGGGTTACGCAGTATTTT
TRBJ2-7,TRBD2,TRBV20-1,few,CSAAGGSYEQYF,TGCAGTGCGGCGGGAGGGTCCTACGAGCAGTACTTC
TRBJ2-5,-,TRBV6-1,few,CASHDFRETQYF,TGTGCCAGCCATGACTTCCGAGAGACCCAGTACTTC
TRBJ2-5,TRBD1,TRBV20-1,-,CSARTGGGGETQYF,TGCAGTGCGAGGACAGGGGGCGGTGGAGAGACCCAGTACTTC
TRBJ2-7,TRBD1,TRBV5-6,-,CASSWRTGYYEQYF,TGTGCCAGCAGCTGGAGGACAGGCTACTACGAGCAGTACTTC
TRBJ1-1,TRBD1,TRBV5-6,few,CASSPYQGQLNTEAFF,TGTGCCAGCAGCCCCTATCAGGGACAGTTGAACACTGAAGCTTTCTTT
TRBJ2-3,-,TRBV7-2,many,CASSLDITSTDTQYF,TGTGCCAGCAGCTTAGACATCACTAGCACAGATACGCAGTATTTT
TRBJ2-3,TRBD1,TRBV5-1,many,CASNDRADTQYF,TGCGCCAGCAACGACAGGGCAGATACGCAGTATTTT
TRBJ2-7,-,TRBV9,-,CASSVAGLESYEQYF,TGTGCCAGCAGCGTAGCAGGGTTGGAGTCCTACGAGCAGTACTTC
TRBJ1-5,TRBD1,TRBV20-1,few,CSARDGGQDANQPQHF,TGCAGTGCTAGAGATGGTGGACAGGACGCCAATCAGCCCCAGCATTTT
TRBJ2-3,-,TRBV28,-,CASSLGPNPRTDTQYF,TGTGCCAGCAGTTTAGGACCGAACCCCCGAACAGATACGCAGTATTTT
TRBJ2-6,-,TRBV5-1,-,CASSSGVTGANVLTF,TGCGCCAGCAGCTCTGGGGTTACTGGGGCCAACGTCCTGACTTTC
TRBJ2-3,-,TRBV5-1,many,CASSLWTGSTDTQYF,TGCGCCAGCAGCTTATGGACCGGGAGCACAGATACGCAGTATTTT
TRBJ2-3,-,TRBV5-8,-,CATSSGLLETDTQYF,TGTGCCACATCATCAGGGCTACTGGAGACAGATACGCAGTATTTT
TRBJ1-5,-,TRBV12-3/TRBV12-4,few,CASSLAGGVRYPQHF,TGTGCCAGCAGTTTAGCAGGCGGGGTTCGGTACCCCCAGCATTTT
TRBJ2-1,-,TRBV10-3,few,CAIREAKGQRYNEQFF,TGTGCCATAAGAGAAGCTAAGGGCCAAAGATACAATGAGCAGTTCTTC
TRBJ2-1,-,TRBV5-8,-,CASSLMYEQFF,TGTGCCAGCAGCTTGATGTATGAGCAGTTCTTC
TRBJ2-3,TRBD2,TRBV5-1,few,CASSLVAGGPDTQYF,TGCGCCAGCAGCTTAGTAGCGGGGGGGCCCGATACGCAGTATTTT
TRBJ1-1,-,TRBV20-1,many,CSARQGLTEAFF,TGCAGTGCTAGACAGGGGCTCACTGAAGCTTTCTTT
TRBJ1-5,-,TRBV7-9,-,CASTQGGGQPQHF,TGTGCCAGCACCCAAGGGGGAGGTCAGCCCCAGCATTTT
TRBJ2-1,-,TRBV6-6,-,CASSTPYNEQFF,TGTGCCAGCAGCACCCCGTACAATGAGCAGTTCTTC
TRBJ2-7,-,TRBV6-2/TRBV6-3,-,CASSYGVLEQYF,TGTGCCAGCAGTTACGGGGTGTTGGAGCAGTACTTC
TRBJ2-1,-,TRBV24-1,many,CATSDSIPGLSNEQFF,TGTGCCACCAGTGATTCTATTCCGGGACTGTCAAATGAGCAGTTCTTC
TRBJ2-3,TRBD2,TRBV6-1,few,CASRLTSGITTDTQYF,TGTGCCAGCAGGCTGACTAGCGGGATAACTACAGATACGCAGTATTTT
TRBJ2-1,TRBD2,TRBV7-7,-,CASSSLKRLASYNEQFF,TGTGCCAGCAGCTCACTTAAGAGACTAGCGTCCTACAATGAGCAGTTCTTC
TRBJ2-6,-,TRBV9,-,CASRGLSSGANVLTF,TGTGCCAGCAGAGGACTGTCCTCTGGGGCCAACGTCCTGACTTTC
TRBJ2-2,TRBD2,TRBV12-3/TRBV12-4,many,CASSRNRGGPNTGELFF,TGTGCCAGCAGTAGGAACCGGGGGGGCCCAAACACCGGGGAGCTGTTTTTT
TRBJ2-2,-,TRBV6-1,few,CASSEVAGGTGELFF,TGTGCCAGCAGTGAAGTCGCAGGAGGGACCGGGGAGCTGTTTTTT
TRBJ2-3,-,TRBV20-1,few,CSARSLGDSTDTQYF,TGCAGTGCTAGAAGTCTCGGGGACAGCACAGATACGCAGTATTTT
TRBJ1-6,TRBD1,TRBV5-5,-,CASSWGSGQGGSPLHF,TGTGCCAGCAGCTGGGGGAGCGGACAGGGAGGTTCACCCCTCCACTTT
TRBJ1-2,-,TRBV4-3,-,CASSQDLPGYGYTF,TGCGCCAGCAGCCAAGATCTACCAGGGTATGGCTACACCTTC